This TCR beta chain was recovered during a study of T cell responses to AZD1222 COVID-19 vaccine. Study-level background: Analysis merged second doses at about 4 or about 12 weeks.

General study findings and limits: Sampling captured repertoires only after the peak T cell response. Clonal diversity may have been underestimated, and the donors were mostly white British, with more females than males. Baseline antibody screening turned up just six or seven seropositive AZD1222 recipients.

CDR1 SNHLY and CDR2 FYNNEI come from the germline V gene. This CDR3 has 13 residues. Trimming stripped 3 bases from V and 3 bases from J, with 8 bases between. TCRdb's copy holds only in-frame clones and misses some; the assay was immunoSEQ multiplex PCR. The data hold around 150,000 clones, with approximately 94% observed a single time. Details on this clone: Its antigen is undetermined.

This clonotype was obtained from an adult in good health. Sequences were derived from peripheral blood, sampled on day 0 of AZD1222 vaccination. V and J are TRBV2 and TRBJ1-1; D is ambiguous. CDR3 region: CASSDSFHTEAFF. Written as DNA, the CDR3 is TGTGCCAGCAGTGACAGTTTTCACACTGAAGCTTTCTTT.